What follows are 9 T cell receptor beta chains derived from one specimen sequenced in a study of PD-L1 blockade in urothelial cancer. Time point defined: peripheral blood 6 weeks after treatment start. Measured with immunoSEQ multiplex PCR; TCRdb has only the in-frame clones, and not every one. The sample yields around 29,000 clones, around 80% seen once. This sample comprised PBMCs, obtained around atezolizumab (anti-PD-L1) treatment. The receptor set was obtained from a man aged 70 or older with urothelial cancer.

The chain combines TRBV19 with TRBJ1-1; weak D call: TRBD1 (6 bases). Germline lookup yields CDR1 LNHDA and CDR2 SQIVND (reference sequence). The ends were cut back, 5 bases at V and 8 bases at J, with 15 bases in the middle. The CDR3 is 13 amino acids. Here the CDR3 reads CASSEVGQLEAFF. The CDR3 coding sequence is TGTGCCAGTAGTGAAGTCGGACAGCTCGAAGCTTTCTTT. Full variable domain (rest looked up from reference TRBV19 and TRBJ1-1): DGGITQSPKYLFRKEGQNVTLSCEQNLNHDAMYWYRQDPGQGLRLIYYSQIVNDFQKGDIAEGYSVSREKKESFPLTVTSAQKNPTAFYLCASSEVGQLEAFFGQGTRLTVV.

J is TRBJ2-3 and V is TRBV7-8; no clear D. The CDR3 is made up of 15 amino acids. Trimming pared 0 bases from V and 0 bases from J, leaving 7 bases between. The germline gives CDR1 SGHVS, CDR2 FQNEAQ. CDR3: CASSLASTSTDTQYF. CDR3 coding DNA: TGTGCCAGCAGCTTAGCCTCCACTAGCACAGATACGCAGTATTTT.

This chain joins TRBV19 and TRBJ1-1; no definite D call. Per germline, CDR1 LNHDA and CDR2 SQIVND (reference sequence). Trimming stripped 4 bases from V and 3 bases from J, with 6 bases between. The CDR3 is made up of 12 amino acids. The CDR3, as DNA: TGTGCCAGTAGTAACAGTTACACTGAAGCTTTCTTT. This translates into CASSNSYTEAFF.

The rearrangement uses TRBV14 and TRBJ1-1; D is perhaps TRBD1 (6 bases). This CDR3 spans 16 amino acids. The germline V gene encodes CDR1 SGHDN and CDR2 FVKESK. V was trimmed by 3 bases and J by 0 bases, leaving 14 bases between them. This chain's CDR3 is CASSQGTWIMNTEAFF. The CDR3 coding sequence is TGTGCCAGCAGCCAGGGGACATGGATCATGAACACTGAAGCTTTCTTT.

CDR3 nucleotides: TGTGCCAGCAGGCTCCACGGGGAGGAGCAGTTCTTC. Translated, it gives CASRLHGEEQFF. The gene calls are TRBV6-6 and TRBJ2-1; D perhaps matches TRBD2 (5 bases). The CDR3 spans 12 residues. Trimming removed 6 bases at V and 10 bases at J, with 13 bases between. The germline gives CDR1 MNHNY, CDR2 SVGAGI (reference sequence).

This chain links TRBV5-1 with TRBJ2-4; perhaps TRBD2 as D (6 bases). The length of the CDR3 is 15 residues. Per the germline V gene, CDR1 is SGHRS and CDR2 is YFSETQ. V gave up 3 bases and J gave up 5 bases, with 15 bases separating them. The DNA of the CDR3 is TGCGCCAGCAGCTCCGACGGGGGAATCCAAAACATTCAGTACTTC. Translated, it gives CASSSDGGIQNIQYF.

The V and J genes are TRBV10-3 and TRBJ1-1, with unresolved D. Germline values: CDR1 ENHRY, CDR2 SYGVKD. The CDR3 has 12 amino acids. V was trimmed by 3 bases and J by 3 bases, leaving 5 bases between them. The DNA of the CDR3 is TGTGCCATCAGTGACAGGCACACTGAAGCTTTCTTT. This translates into CAISDRHTEAFF.

The V call is TRBV5-1, the J call TRBJ1-4; D perhaps matches TRBD1 (5 bases). Germline V CDR1 and CDR2: SGHRS, YFSETQ. The CDR3 has 14 amino acids. V dropped 2 bases and J dropped 3 bases, with 8 bases sitting between them. CDR3 nucleotides: TGCGCCAGCAGCTTCCAGGGTTCTAATGAAAAACTGTTTTTT. Protein: CASSFQGSNEKLFF.

The V gene is TRBV4-1, the J gene TRBJ1-4; D remains ambiguous. Germline V gives CDR1 MGHRA, CDR2 YSYEKL. The CDR3 is made up of 13 amino acids. Between the trimmed V and J ends, which lost 2 bases and 13 bases, there was a span of 14 bases. The CDR3 loop reads CASSQIGLQILFF. CDR3 DNA: TGCGCCAGCAGCCAAATAGGCCTACAGATACTGTTTTTT.